A single T cell receptor beta chain is shown here with its context. The table lists this clone with many counts. Its antigen is unknown. It has no much larger one-base neighbor in the sample; base qualities were not kept. The sample is drawn from a study of blood T cell repertoires in COVID-19 (dated by TCRdb to 2019 to 2021). Regarding the research as a whole: The collaborator samples originated in the United States, Italy and Spain and spanned the acute and convalescent phases of COVID-19. HLA class I and class II types, where available, came from metadata supplied by the sample provider rather than from assay-based typing. Samples were obtained from the ongoing ImmuneRACE study (first 160 participants) and from 1,254 subjects provided by 6 global collaborators. The prospective study material was composed of cDNA or gDNA derived from T cells, B-cell-depleted T cells, or PBMCs. A de-identified subject ID, COVID-19 status, age in years and sex were almost always included in the sample metadata. Deeply sampled blood TCRbeta repertoires from subjects exposed to, actively infected with, or recovered from COVID-19 were included in the dataset. The repertoires were made available in a free public database intended to serve as a resource for research on the immune response to SARS-CoV-2. What the study reported, not specific to this receptor: How much clinical and demographic metadata was included differed by source and by participant, and the metadata was provided uncurated.

The immunoSEQ Assay, a bias-controlled multiplex PCR, was used to amplify TCRbeta CDR3 regions from genomic DNA. For the original study's pipeline: The number of nucleated cells in each sample was estimated from the amplification of reference gene primers within the assay. To quantify the absolute abundance of each unique TCRbeta CDR3 rearrangement, sequence reads were collapsed and filtered. Productive Simpson clonality was computed per sample as the square root of Simpson's diversity index over productive rearrangements. TCRdb retrieved this table from immuneACCESS and kept in-frame rearrangements only. Not all clones are present; in checked studies, unresolved V genes account for under half, and no reason is known for the remainder. That table is the source of V, J and clone size, and D and trimming were worked out from the DNA. Recorded for this sample are about 180,000 clones; 88% of them occurred a single time. The ten largest clones add up to 9% to 10% of the sample.

V trim: 6 bases; J trim: 5 bases; unmatched bases: 7. CDR1 is given as MNHEY and CDR2 as SVGAGI, both from the germline V gene. The CDR3 has 14 amino acids, counting the end cysteine and phenylalanine. Of the read, only the CDR3 DNA is kept; its 42 bases are in frame from base 1. Enrolling through a virtual design, the prospective study's participants ranged in age from about 18 to 89 years and lived across about two dozen United States geographic areas. In the prospective study, cohorts were assigned on the basis of participant-reported clinical history obtained from a screening survey and a study questionnaire. ImmuneRACE Cohort 3 recovered participants were defined by two consecutive negative NP/OP PCR tests, healthcare professional clearance, or symptom resolution. In the prospective study, mobile phlebotomists collected whole blood, serum and a nasopharyngeal or oropharyngeal swab from each participant. Over an approximately 2-month period, participants in the prospective study had the option of providing additional blood draws and questionnaires. Before DNA extraction, blood samples from the prospective study were shipped at room temperature or frozen.

The source material was PBMCs or T cells enriched from blood (not recorded which). The receptor was isolated from a woman younger than 30 who had recovered from COVID-19. This sequence uses TRBV6-5 and TRBJ2-3, with 8 bases aligning to TRBD2. The CDR3 corresponds to CASSLGLAGDTQYF. In nucleotides, the sequence is TGTGCCAGCAGCCTCGGACTAGCCGGAGATACGCAGTATTTT.